A single sample gave rise to the 6 T cell receptor beta chains below, sequenced in a study of blood T cell repertoires in COVID-19. The table came from immunoSEQ multiplex PCR; TCRdb's copy has only in-frame clones and leaves some out. The sample contains 35,000 to 55,000 clones, 80% to 85% of which appear only once. The specimen was peripheral blood. All receptors derive from a man in his 60s with active COVID-19.

The chain uses TRBV3-1 (or the pseudogene TRBV3-2) and TRBJ2-5; unclear D gene. This CDR3 has 14 amino acids. The ends were cut back, 3 bases at V and 1 base at J, with 9 bases in the middle. In germline, CDR1 is LGHDT, CDR2 YNNKEL (reference sequence). The CDR3 protein is CASSHRYLQETQYF. In DNA, the CDR3 is TGTGCCAGCAGCCATAGATACCTCCAAGAGACCCAGTACTTC.

The genes are TRBV9 and TRBJ2-3; 7 positions agree with TRBD1. Germline loops: CDR1 SGDLS, CDR2 YYNGEE. The CDR3 covers 17 residues. V was clipped by 0 bases and J by 5 bases; unmatched bases: 12. The CDR3 DNA is TGTGCCAGCAGCGTAGCTACAAGGGGGCAGGGGGTAGATACGCAGTATTTT. It specifies CASSVATRGQGVDTQYF.

This rearrangement joins TRBV27 to TRBJ2-2; 7 nucleotides match TRBD2. Germline loops: CDR1 MNHEY, CDR2 SMNVEV (reference sequence). This CDR3 contains 15 residues. Germline trimming cut 8 bases from V and 1 base from J; bases unmatched to any gene: 7. The DNA of the CDR3 is TGTGCCAGCTCTTTATCGGGAGGGAACACCGGGGAGCTGTTTTTT. Translating gives CASSLSGGNTGELFF.

V and J are TRBV10-3 and TRBJ2-2, with D perhaps matching TRBD2 (6 bases). Germline loops: CDR1 ENHRY, CDR2 SYGVKD. The CDR3 is 13 residues long. With 8 bases removed from V and 1 base from J, the gap between germline ends came to 8 bases. CDR3 in amino acids: CAIAGGNTGELFF. CDR3 nucleotides: TGTGCCATCGCCGGGGGGAACACCGGGGAGCTGTTTTTT.

J is TRBJ1-5 and V is TRBV27; D is perhaps TRBD1 (6 bases). CDR3 size: 17 residues. Trimming took 8 bases from V and 2 from J, leaving 22 bases between them. Germline loops: CDR1 MNHEY, CDR2 SMNVEV (reference sequence). This CDR3 reads CASRLPQGLDGNQPQHF. Here the CDR3 DNA reads TGTGCCAGCCGACTGCCGCAGGGGCTGGATGGCAATCAGCCCCAGCATTTT.

The chain uses TRBV5-6 and TRBJ1-1; D unresolved. Germline CDR1 reads SGHDT; CDR2 reads YYEEEE. The CDR3 is 17 amino acids. V was pared by 1 base and J by 0 bases, with 16 bases between. CDR3 residues: CASSLRPGGPMNTEAFF. In DNA, the CDR3 is TGTGCCAGCAGCTTGAGGCCCGGAGGGCCCATGAACACTGAAGCTTTCTTT.